This entry lists 8 T cell receptor beta chains sequenced from one sample in a study of OX40 agonist ivuxolimab in advanced cancers. The protocol was immunoSEQ multiplex PCR, while the TCRdb copy is restricted to in-frame clones and leaves out a portion. Altogether under 90,000 clones are present, roughly 90% being singletons, with the ten largest covering less than 1%. The sequenced sample was CD4+ or CD8+ T cells sorted from blood, obtained in a trial of the OX40 agonist ivuxolimab. These receptors came from an adult with an advanced solid tumor such as melanoma, head and neck, liver or kidney cancer.

This chain joins TRBV18 and TRBJ2-1; 8 bases fit TRBD2. The J segment lost 3 bases and the V segment lost 6 bases, leaving 10 bases of the junction unmatched. Germline lookup yields CDR1 KGHSH and CDR2 LQKENI. CDR3 length: 16 residues. DNA of the CDR3: TGTGCCAGCTCCTCCATCGGGAGGGACTACTACAATGAGCAGTTCTTC. It specifies CASSSIGRDYYNEQFF.

V gene TRBV23-1 combines with J gene TRBJ2-2; D call uncertain. TRBV23-1 falls under the ORF class, with uncertain function. V lost 0 bases to trimming and J lost 0 bases, with 17 bases between them. The CDR3 sequence is 19 residues long. Here the CDR3 reads CASSQSASRGSANTGELFF. CDR3 coding DNA: TGCGCCAGCAGTCAATCAGCAAGCCGAGGCTCCGCGAACACCGGGGAGCTGTTTTTT.

J is TRBJ2-5 and V is TRBV4-2; possibly TRBD1 for D (5 bases). CDR1 is LGHNA, CDR2 YNFKEQ, per germline. The CDR3 runs 14 residues. Trimming pared 4 bases from V and 5 bases from J, leaving 14 bases between. The CDR3 coding sequence is TGTGCCAGCAGCCCTGGTAGCAGGGCGGAGACCCAGTACTTC. Translated, it gives CASSPGSRAETQYF.

The gene calls are TRBV6-1 and TRBJ2-7; 7 nucleotides align to TRBD2. Trimming at V came to 2 bases and at J to 7 bases, leaving 8 bases not matched to a gene. Germline V gives CDR1 MNHNS, CDR2 SASEGT. CDR3 length equals 14 residues. Here the CDR3 reads CASSESGMIWEQYF. Written as DNA, the CDR3 is TGTGCCAGCAGTGAAAGCGGGATGATATGGGAGCAGTACTTC.

The V call is TRBV28, the J call TRBJ1-5, with D perhaps matching TRBD1 (6 bases). The V end was cut by 1 base, the J end by 2 bases, with 12 bases between. Germline assignment: CDR1 MDHEN and CDR2 SYDVKM. This CDR3 spans 16 amino acids. CDR3: CASSLYGRGRNQPQHF. The CDR3 DNA reads as TGTGCCAGCAGTTTATACGGCAGGGGTCGCAATCAGCCCCAGCATTTT.

J is TRBJ2-1 and V is TRBV7-9; D ambiguous. Germline V gene lookup returns CDR1 SEHNR and CDR2 FQNEAQ (reference sequence). The germline V and J ends were trimmed by 8 bases and 0 bases, with 17 bases remaining between them. CDR3 length equals 16 residues. In DNA form, the CDR3 reads TGTGCCAGCGGCCAGAGTAGGCCGGGCTCCTACAATGAGCAGTTCTTC. Its translation is CASGQSRPGSYNEQFF.

The chain recombines TRBV25-1 with TRBJ2-1, with a weak D call TRBD2 (5 bases). The length of the CDR3 is 14 residues. CDR1 and CDR2 (germline): MGHDK, SYGVNS. Trimming shortened V by 3 bases and J by 6 bases, and 12 bases separated the two germline ends. In DNA, the CDR3 is TGTGCCAGCAGTGAGAACTTGAGCGGCAATGAGCAGTTCTTC. It specifies CASSENLSGNEQFF.

The table lists this clone with a few counts. This chain joins TRBV19 and TRBJ1-1; 9 nucleotides agree with TRBD1. Per germline, CDR1 LNHDA and CDR2 SQIVND (reference sequence). CDR3 length equals 13 residues. V shed 5 bases and J 7 bases; nucleotides not matched to a gene: 5. CDR3: CASSRRQGDEAFF. In nucleotides, the CDR3 is TGTGCCAGTAGTCGAAGACAGGGGGATGAAGCTTTCTTT.